The present entry profiles one T cell receptor (beta chain) with its context. Its matching antigen is unknown. The CDR3 has 14 amino acids. Germline CDR1 is PRHDT and CDR2 is FYEKMQ (reference sequence). The V segment lost 3 bases and the J segment 1 base; nucleotides outside the gene matches: 3. The sort gate was single viable CD3+CD4+CD8-CD45RO+ cells for memory CD4+ T cells. This specimen comes from a study of memory CD4+ T cells and cytomegalovirus serostatus. Whole-study findings and limits: The CMV-associated TCR signature appears largely within the CD4+ memory repertoire. Median bootstrapped AUC for CMV status was approximately 0.95 originally, about 0.9 US-trained.

Clones were read by immunoSEQ multiplex PCR, and TCRdb kept only the in-frame ones, dropping some. The data show approximately 49,000 clones, with over 70% seen just once and under 0.7% held by the top ten. This chain uses TRBV13 with TRBJ2-7; TRBD2 agrees at 7 bases. This clonotype was sampled from an adult in good health and CMV-seronegative. Sequencing input: memory CD4+ T cells from blood. The DNA for the CDR3 is TGTGCCAGCAGCTTCACAGCGGGGTCCTACGAGCAGTACTTC. It encodes CASSFTAGSYEQYF.